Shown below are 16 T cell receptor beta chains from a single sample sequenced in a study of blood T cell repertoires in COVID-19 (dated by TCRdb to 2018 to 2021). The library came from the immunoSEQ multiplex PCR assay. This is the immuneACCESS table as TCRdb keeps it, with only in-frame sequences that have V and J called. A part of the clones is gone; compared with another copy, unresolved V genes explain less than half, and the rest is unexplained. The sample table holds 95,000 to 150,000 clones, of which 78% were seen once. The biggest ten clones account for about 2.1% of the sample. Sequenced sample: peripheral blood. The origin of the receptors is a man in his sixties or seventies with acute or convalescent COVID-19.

For the CDR3, the DNA is TGTGCCAGCAGCGTAGTCGGGACAGACTATGGCTACACCTTC. Protein product: CASSVVGTDYGYTF. The chain links TRBV9 to TRBJ1-2; 7 bases are shared with TRBD1. Germline CDR1 and CDR2: SGDLS and YYNGEE. This CDR3 comprises 14 residues. J lost 3 bases, V lost 0 bases, and 2 bases had no gene match.

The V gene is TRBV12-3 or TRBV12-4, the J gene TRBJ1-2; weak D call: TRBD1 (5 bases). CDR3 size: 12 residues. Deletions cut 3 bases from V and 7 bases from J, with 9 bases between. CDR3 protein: CASSLGQIGYTF. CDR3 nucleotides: TGTGCCAGCAGTTTGGGGCAGATTGGCTACACCTTC.

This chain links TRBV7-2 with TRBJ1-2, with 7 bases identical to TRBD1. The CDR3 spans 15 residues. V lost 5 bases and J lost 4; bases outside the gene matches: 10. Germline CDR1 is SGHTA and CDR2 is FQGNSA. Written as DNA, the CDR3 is TGTGCCAGCAGCCTCCAGGGGGAAGCGGGCTATGGCTACACCTTC. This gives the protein CASSLQGEAGYGYTF. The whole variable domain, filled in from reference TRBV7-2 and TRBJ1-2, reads GAGVSQSPSNKVTEKGKDVELRCDPISGHTALYWYRQSLGQGLEFLIYFQGNSAPDKSGLPSDRFSAERTGGSVSTLTIQRTQQEDSAVYLCASSLQGEAGYGYTFGSGTRLTVV.

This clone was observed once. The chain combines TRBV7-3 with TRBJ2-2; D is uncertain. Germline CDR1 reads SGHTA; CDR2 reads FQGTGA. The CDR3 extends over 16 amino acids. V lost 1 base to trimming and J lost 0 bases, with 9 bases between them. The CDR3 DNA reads TGTGCCAGCAGCTTAAACGCGGCCTCGAACACCGGGGAGCTGTTTTTT. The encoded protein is CASSLNAASNTGELFF.

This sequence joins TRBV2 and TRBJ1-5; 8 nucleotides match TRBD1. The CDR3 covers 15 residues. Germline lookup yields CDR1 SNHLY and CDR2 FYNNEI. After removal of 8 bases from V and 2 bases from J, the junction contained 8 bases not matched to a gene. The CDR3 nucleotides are TGTGCCAGCGCGCGCCCGACAGGGGGCAATCAGCCCCAGCATTTT. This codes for CASARPTGGNQPQHF.

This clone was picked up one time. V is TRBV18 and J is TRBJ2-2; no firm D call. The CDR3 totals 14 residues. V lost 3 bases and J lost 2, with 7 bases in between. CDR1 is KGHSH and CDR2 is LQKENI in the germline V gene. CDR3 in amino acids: CASSPFTNTGELFF. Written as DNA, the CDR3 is TGTGCCAGCTCACCCTTCACTAACACCGGGGAGCTGTTTTTT.

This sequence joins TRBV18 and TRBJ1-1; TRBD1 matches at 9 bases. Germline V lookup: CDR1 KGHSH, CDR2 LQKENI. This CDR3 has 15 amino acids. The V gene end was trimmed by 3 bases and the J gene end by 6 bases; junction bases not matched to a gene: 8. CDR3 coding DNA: TGTGCCAGCTCACCGGCCGGGACAGGGTTCGCTGAAGCTTTCTTT. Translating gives CASSPAGTGFAEAFF.

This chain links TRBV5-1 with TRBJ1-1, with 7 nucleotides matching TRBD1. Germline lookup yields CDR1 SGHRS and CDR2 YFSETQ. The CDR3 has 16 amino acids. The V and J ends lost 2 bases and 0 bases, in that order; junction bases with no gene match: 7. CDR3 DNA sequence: TGCGCCAGCAGCTTTGGGTGGACAGGCCTGAACACTGAAGCTTTCTTT. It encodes CASSFGWTGLNTEAFF.

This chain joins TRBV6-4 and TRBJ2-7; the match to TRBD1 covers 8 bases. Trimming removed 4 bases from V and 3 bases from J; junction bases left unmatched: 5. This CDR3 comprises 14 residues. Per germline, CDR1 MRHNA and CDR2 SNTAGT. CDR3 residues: CASSVDRGVYEQYF. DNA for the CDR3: TGTGCCAGCAGTGTTGACAGGGGAGTCTACGAGCAGTACTTC.

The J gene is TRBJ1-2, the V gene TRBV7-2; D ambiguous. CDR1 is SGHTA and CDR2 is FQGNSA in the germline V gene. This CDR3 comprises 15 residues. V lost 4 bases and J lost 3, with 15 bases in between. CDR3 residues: CASSSYGGNDYGYTF. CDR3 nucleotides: TGTGCCAGCAGCTCATATGGCGGGAACGACTATGGCTACACCTTC.

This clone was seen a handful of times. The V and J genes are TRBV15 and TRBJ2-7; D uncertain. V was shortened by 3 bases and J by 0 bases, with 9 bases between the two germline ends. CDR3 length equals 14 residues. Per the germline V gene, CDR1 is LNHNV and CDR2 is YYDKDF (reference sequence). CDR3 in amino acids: CATSRSVGSYEQYF. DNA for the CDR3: TGTGCCACCAGCAGGAGCGTGGGCTCCTACGAGCAGTACTTC.

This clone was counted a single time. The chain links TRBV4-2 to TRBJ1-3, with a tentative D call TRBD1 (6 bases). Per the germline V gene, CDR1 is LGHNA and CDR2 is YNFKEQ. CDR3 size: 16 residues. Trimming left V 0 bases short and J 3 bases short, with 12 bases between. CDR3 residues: CASSQDRLGGGNTIYF. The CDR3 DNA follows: TGTGCCAGCAGCCAAGATCGGTTAGGGGGTGGAAACACCATATATTTT.

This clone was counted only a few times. For the CDR3, the DNA is TGTGCCAGCAGCTCATCAGGGGGCCTTAGAAACACTGAAGCTTTCTTT. This translates into CASSSSGGLRNTEAFF. This sequence joins TRBV7-8 and TRBJ1-1, with TRBD1 matching over 8 bases. Germline CDR1 and CDR2: SGHVS and FQNEAQ. The CDR3 has 16 amino acids. The V gene end was trimmed by 4 bases and the J gene end by 2 bases; junction bases not matched to a gene: 9.

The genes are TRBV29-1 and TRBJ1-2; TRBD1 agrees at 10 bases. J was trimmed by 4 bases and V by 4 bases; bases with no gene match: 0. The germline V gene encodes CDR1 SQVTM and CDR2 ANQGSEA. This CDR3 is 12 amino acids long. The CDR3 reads CSVGQGAYGYTF. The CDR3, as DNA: TGCAGCGTTGGACAGGGGGCCTATGGCTACACCTTC.

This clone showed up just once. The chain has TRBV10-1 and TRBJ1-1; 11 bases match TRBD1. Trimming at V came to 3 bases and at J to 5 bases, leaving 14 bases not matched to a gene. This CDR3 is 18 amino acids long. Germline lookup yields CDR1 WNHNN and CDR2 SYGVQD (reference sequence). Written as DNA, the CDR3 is TGCGCCAGCAGTGACCCGGGACAGGGGGATAAAGAACAGACTGAAGCTTTCTTT. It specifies CASSDPGQGDKEQTEAFF.

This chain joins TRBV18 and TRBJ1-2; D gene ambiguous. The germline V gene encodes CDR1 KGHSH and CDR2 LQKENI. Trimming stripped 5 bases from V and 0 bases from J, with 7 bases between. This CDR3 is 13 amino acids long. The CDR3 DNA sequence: TGTGCCAGCTCAGGCGGGTCTAACTATGGCTACACCTTC. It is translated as CASSGGSNYGYTF.